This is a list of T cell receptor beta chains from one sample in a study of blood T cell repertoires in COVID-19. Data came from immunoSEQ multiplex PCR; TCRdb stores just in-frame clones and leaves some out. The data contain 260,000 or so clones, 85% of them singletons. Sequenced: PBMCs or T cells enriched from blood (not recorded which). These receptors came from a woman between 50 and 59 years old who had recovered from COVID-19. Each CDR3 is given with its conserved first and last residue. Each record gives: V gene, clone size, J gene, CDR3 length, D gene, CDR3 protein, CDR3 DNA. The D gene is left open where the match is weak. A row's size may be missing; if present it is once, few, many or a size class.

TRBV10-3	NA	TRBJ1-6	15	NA	CAIRQTGYGNSPLHF	TGTGCCATCAGGCAAACAGGGTACGGCAATTCACCCCTCCACTTT
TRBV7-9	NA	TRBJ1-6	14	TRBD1	CASSFDRVWSPLHF	TGTGCCAGCAGCTTTGACAGGGTTTGGTCACCCCTCCACTTT
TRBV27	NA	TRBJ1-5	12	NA	CASAGRNQPQHF	TGTGCCAGCGCAGGTAGGAATCAGCCCCAGCATTTT
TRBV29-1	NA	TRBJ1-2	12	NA	CSVPRGNYGYTF	TGCAGCGTCCCCCGGGGGAACTATGGCTACACCTTC
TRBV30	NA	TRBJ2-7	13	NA	CAWSRGLSYEQYF	TGTGCCTGGAGCAGGGGCCTCTCCTACGAGCAGTACTTC
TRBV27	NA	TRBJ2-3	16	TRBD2	CASSSRLAGAADTQYF	TGTGCCAGCAGTTCCCGACTAGCGGGTGCAGCGGATACGCAGTATTTT
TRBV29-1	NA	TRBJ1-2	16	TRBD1	CSVETLGDRYNYGYTF	TGCAGCGTTGAAACGTTGGGGGACAGATATAACTATGGCTACACCTTC
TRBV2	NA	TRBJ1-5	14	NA	CASATEYSNQPQHF	TGTGCCAGCGCGACAGAGTATAGCAATCAGCCCCAGCATTTT
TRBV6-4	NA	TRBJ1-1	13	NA	CASSQTGNTEAFF	TGTGCCAGCAGTCAGACAGGAAACACTGAAGCTTTCTTT
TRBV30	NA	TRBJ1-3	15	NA	CAWSRGYEAGNTIYF	TGTGCCTGGAGCCGGGGGTATGAAGCTGGAAACACCATATATTTT
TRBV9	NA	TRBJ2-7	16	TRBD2	CASSVGGTSGIYEQYF	TGTGCCAGCAGCGTAGGAGGGACTAGCGGCATCTACGAGCAGTACTTC
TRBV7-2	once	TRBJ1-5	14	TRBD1	CASSLMGQGKPQHF	TGTGCCAGCAGCTTAATGGGACAGGGTAAGCCCCAGCATTTT
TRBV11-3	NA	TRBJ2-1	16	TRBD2	CASSQQGLAGHHEQFF	TGTGCCAGCAGCCAGCAGGGACTAGCGGGACATCATGAGCAGTTCTTC
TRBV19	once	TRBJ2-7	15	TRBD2	CASRELAGFSYEQYF	TGTGCCAGTCGCGAGCTAGCGGGGTTCTCCTACGAGCAGTACTTC
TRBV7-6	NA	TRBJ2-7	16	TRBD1	CASSFRTGRDNSEQYF	TGTGCCAGCAGCTTTCGGACAGGGCGGGATAACAGCGAGCAGTACTTC
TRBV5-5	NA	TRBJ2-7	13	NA	CASSLAPGYEQYF	TGTGCCAGCAGCTTGGCTCCCGGCTACGAGCAGTACTTC
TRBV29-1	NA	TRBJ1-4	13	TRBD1	CSVEGQGDEKLFF	TGCAGCGTTGAGGGACAGGGCGATGAAAAACTGTTTTTT
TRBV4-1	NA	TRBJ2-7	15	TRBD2	CASSQVGGSGGEQYF	TGCGCCAGCAGCCAAGTGGGTGGTAGCGGGGGCGAGCAGTACTTC
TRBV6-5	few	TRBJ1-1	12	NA	CASSRPGQRAFF	TGTGCCAGCAGTCGACCGGGACAAAGGGCTTTCTTT
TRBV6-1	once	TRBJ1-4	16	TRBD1	CASSGGTAATNEKLFF	TGTGCCAGCAGTGGCGGGACAGCTGCAACTAATGAAAAACTGTTTTTT